This T cell receptor (beta chain) was retrieved from a study of blood T cells in healthy people across ages (dated by TCRdb to the mid-2010s). Regarding the complete study: In model experiments, roughly one uniquely barcoded TCR beta cDNA molecule per two T cells was captured by template switching. Using deep sequencing normalized with unique cDNA molecular identifiers, the study measured how TCR beta repertoire diversity changes with age. Donors were grouped into four age groups: young (average 16 years), middle-aged (under 40), aged (around 60) and long-lived (just over 80). To avoid experimental bias, donors of different ages were spread randomly across the sequencing lanes. Using the same blood draw, the study looked at two additional independent replicas of 1 million unique cDNA reads for two donors, one aged 18 to 30 and the other aged 80 or older.

Library prep was done by 5' RACE. The instrument was an Illumina HiSeq 2500. A second PCR of roughly 7 to 11 cycles was performed with a sample-barcoded 5' primer and a J-beta primer mix. A unique molecular identifier was introduced onto each TCR beta cDNA molecule by a template-switch 5' adaptor carrying 12 random nucleotides. At least 2.5 million CDR3-containing paired-end reads were obtained from each sample. The Mint cDNA synthesis kit, primed by a TRBC-specific oligonucleotide, was used to synthesize first-strand cDNA from all RNA. Following uracil-DNA glycosylase treatment, a first 18-cycle PCR with universal primers M1SS and BC2_uni_R was performed on all cDNA. Under the source paper's analysis protocol: Normalization of each sample was performed by random selection of 1 million high-quality reads, each carrying a distinct molecular identifier. Instead of being binned into consensus sequences, reads with shared molecular identifiers were discarded. MiTCR, run with a Q25 quality threshold and the strictest error-elimination algorithm, handled CDR3 identification, clonotype clustering and error correction. Lower-bound total TCR beta diversity was estimated with a nonparametric unseen species model using Euler transformation. Clones were called with MiXCR by TCRdb after fastp trimmed the public reads at Q25, and only in-frame beta chains were retained. CDR3 protein sequences are deduplicated, and each keeps its most common genes and DNA. TCRdb, not the authors, supplied the V and J calls. This sample lists some 370,000 distinct CDR3 sequences; 45% to 60% were detected once. Jointly, the top ten make up under 60% of the sample.

Results the study describes overall, beyond this receptor: Observed TCR beta diversity per million T cells fell roughly linearly with age, and a significant reduction was already apparent by age around 40. Bulk unsorted PBMC profiling prevented conclusive comparison of naive and antigen-experienced compartments. The long-lived group showed more naive CD4+ T cells, fewer expanded clones and increased TCR diversity than the aged group, suggesting age selection. Estimates of total diversity from one million sequenced T cells were regarded as lower bounds and underestimates. Observed TCR beta diversity correlated strongly with the percentage of naive T cells measured by flow cytometry. Donor CMV infection status was unknown, potentially confounding age-related changes in expanded clonotypes.

The donors were roughly 39 Caucasian individuals from Russia, aged roughly 6 to 100 years, who were systemically healthy. Each donor gave about 9.2 milliliters of peripheral blood, drawn into EDTA-treated Vacutainer tubes. Ficoll-Paque density-gradient centrifugation was used to isolate PBMCs, with at least 7 million obtained per sample. Total RNA was extracted from PBMCs with Trizol reagent, with at least 6 micrograms obtained per sample. For every donor, an aliquot of PBMCs went through flow cytometry to measure the percentages of naive CD45RAhigh/CD27high T cells. Notes on this clonotype: Its recognized antigen is unknown. The input lacks base qualities; no much larger clone sits a single base away.

This TCR derives from a man in his fifties or sixties in good health. Sequencing was performed on blood.

CDR3 region: CATSQGHPYEQYF. The DNA sequence is given as TGTGCCACCAGCCAAGGACATCCCTACGAGCAGTACTTC. The chain links TRBV15 with TRBJ2-7, and the D gene may be TRBD1, 5 bases matching. Its CDR3 holds 13 amino acids, cysteine through phenylalanine. The kept DNA is CDR3 alone, 39 bases in frame from the first base. V is shortened by 5 bases, J by 2 bases, and the region joining them spans 10 bases. CDR1 and CDR2 (LNHNV, YYDKDF) derive from the germline V gene (reference sequence).